These T cell receptor beta chains were read from a single sample in a study of human T cells and chemical hapten exposure. TCRdb re-called the RACE reads through MiXCR, storing one row per CDR3 protein. The repertoire holds 130,000 or so distinct CDR3 sequences, with more than 7.5% as singletons. Sequenced material: whole blood. The receptors were gathered from a male donor in good health. Some clones in this sample may be carry-over from other donors' samples. CDR3s include the opening cysteine and the closing phenylalanine or tryptophan. A D gene is named only where the DNA matches it firmly. Clone size is shown for a subset of rows, as once, few, many or a class of expanded clone.

v_call,j_call,clone_size,d_call,cdr3_aa,cdr3_nt
TRBV30,TRBJ2-7,many,NA,CAWRASYEQYF,TGTGCCTGGAGGGCCAGCTACGAGCAGTACTTC
TRBV7-2,TRBJ2-7,NA,TRBD1,CASSLAQGARGEQYF,TGTGCCAGCAGCTTAGCCCAGGGGGCGAGAGGCGAGCAGTACTTC
TRBV3-1,TRBJ1-2,NA,NA,CASSQDGSVYGYTF,TGTGCCAGCAGCCAAGATGGCAGCGTCTATGGCTACACCTTC
TRBV4-1,TRBJ2-7,few,NA,CASSQVLHGSYEQYF,TGTGCCAGCAGCCAAGTTCTTCATGGCAGCTACGAGCAGTACTTC
TRBV7-9,TRBJ1-4,few,TRBD1,CASSWTGRRDEKLFF,TGTGCCAGCAGCTGGACAGGGAGGCGAGATGAAAAACTGTTTTTT
TRBV5-1,TRBJ2-1,NA,NA,CASSLEGGGNNEQFF,TGCGCCAGCAGCTTGGAAGGCGGGGGCAACAATGAGCAGTTCTTC
TRBV18,TRBJ2-7,few,NA,CASSPQAGKDEQYF,TGTGCCAGCTCACCACAGGCAGGGAAGGACGAGCAGTACTTC
TRBV5-6,TRBJ2-6,many,NA,CASSPGPNAGANVLTF,TGTGCCAGCAGCCCGGGACCGAACGCTGGGGCCAACGTCCTGACTTTC
TRBV7-9,TRBJ2-7,few,TRBD1,CASSPTGRQGFYEQYF,TGTGCCAGCAGCCCGACCGGGAGACAGGGGTTCTACGAGCAGTACTTC
TRBV24-1,TRBJ2-1,many,NA,CATSDGNYNEQFF,TGTGCCACCAGTGACGGCAACTACAATGAGCAGTTCTTC
TRBV5-1,TRBJ1-5,many,NA,CASSLSPYGNQPQHF,TGCGCCAGCAGCTTGTCCCCGTATGGTAATCAGCCCCAGCATTTT
TRBV2,TRBJ2-7,NA,NA,CASSNGTRVWDEQYF,TGTGCCAGCAGTAATGGGACACGCGTTTGGGACGAGCAGTACTTC
TRBV27,TRBJ2-7,many,NA,CASSLFWTSTYEQYF,TGTGCCAGCAGTTTATTCTGGACATCCACCTACGAGCAGTACTTC
TRBV10-2,TRBJ1-1,NA,TRBD1,CASSRQGRQAFF,TGCGCCAGCAGTCGACAGGGGCGTCAAGCTTTCTTT
TRBV6-6,TRBJ1-5,many,TRBD1,CASSNRDREWGNQPQHF,TGTGCCAGCAGTAACCGGGACAGGGAATGGGGCAATCAGCCCCAGCATTTT
TRBV6-5,TRBJ1-6,many,NA,CASSVLGRRGGGSPLHF,TGTGCCAGCAGTGTACTGGGGCGGCGCGGAGGTGGTTCACCCCTCCACTTT
TRBV7-2,TRBJ2-2,few,TRBD1,CASSLFGQGNTGELFF,TGTGCCAGCAGCTTATTTGGACAGGGGAACACCGGGGAGCTGTTTTTT